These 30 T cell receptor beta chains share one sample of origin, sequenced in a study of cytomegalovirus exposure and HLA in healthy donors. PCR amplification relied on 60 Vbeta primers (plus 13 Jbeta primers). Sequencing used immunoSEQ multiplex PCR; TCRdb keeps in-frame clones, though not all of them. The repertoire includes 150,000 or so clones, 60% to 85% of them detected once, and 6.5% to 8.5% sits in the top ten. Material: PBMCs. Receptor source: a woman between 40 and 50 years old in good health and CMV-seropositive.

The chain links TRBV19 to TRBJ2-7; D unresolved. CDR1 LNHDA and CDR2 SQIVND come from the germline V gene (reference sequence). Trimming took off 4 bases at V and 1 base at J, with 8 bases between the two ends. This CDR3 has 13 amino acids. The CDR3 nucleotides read TGTGCCAGTAGTAGAGGCCCATCCTACGAGCAGTACTTC. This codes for CASSRGPSYEQYF.

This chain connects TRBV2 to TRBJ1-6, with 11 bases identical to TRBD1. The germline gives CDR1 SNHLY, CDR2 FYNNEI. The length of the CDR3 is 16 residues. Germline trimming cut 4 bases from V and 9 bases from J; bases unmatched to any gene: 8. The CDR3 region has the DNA TGTGCCAGCAGTGTGGGGGACAGGGGGTCTCTTTCACCCCTCCACTTT. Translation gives CASSVGDRGSLSPLHF.

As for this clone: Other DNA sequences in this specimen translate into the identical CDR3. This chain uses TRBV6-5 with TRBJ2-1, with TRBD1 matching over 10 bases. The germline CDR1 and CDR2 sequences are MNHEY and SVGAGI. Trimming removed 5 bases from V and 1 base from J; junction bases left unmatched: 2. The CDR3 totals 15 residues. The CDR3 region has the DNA TGTGCCAGCAGTCTGGGACAGGGGTCCTACAATGAGCAGTTCTTC. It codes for CASSLGQGSYNEQFF.

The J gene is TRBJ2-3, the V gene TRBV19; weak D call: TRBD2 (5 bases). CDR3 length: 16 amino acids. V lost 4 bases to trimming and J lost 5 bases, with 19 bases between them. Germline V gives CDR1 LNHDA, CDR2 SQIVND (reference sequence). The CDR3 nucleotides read TGTGCCAGTAGTAACCTGTGGGCAGGTCGGGAAGATACGCAGTATTTT. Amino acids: CASSNLWAGREDTQYF.

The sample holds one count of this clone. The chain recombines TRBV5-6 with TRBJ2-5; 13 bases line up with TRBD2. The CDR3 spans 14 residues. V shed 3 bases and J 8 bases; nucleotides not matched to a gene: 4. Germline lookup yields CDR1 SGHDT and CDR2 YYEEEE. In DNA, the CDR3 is TGTGCCAGCAGCTCCAGGACTAGCGGGGGTACCCAGTACTTC. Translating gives CASSSRTSGGTQYF. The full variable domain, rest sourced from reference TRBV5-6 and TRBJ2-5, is DAGVTQSPTHLIKTRGQQVTLRCSPKSGHDTVSWYQQALGQGPQFIFQYYEEEERQRGNFPDRFSGHQFPNYSSELNVNALLLGDSALYLCASSSRTSGGTQYFGPGTRLLVL.

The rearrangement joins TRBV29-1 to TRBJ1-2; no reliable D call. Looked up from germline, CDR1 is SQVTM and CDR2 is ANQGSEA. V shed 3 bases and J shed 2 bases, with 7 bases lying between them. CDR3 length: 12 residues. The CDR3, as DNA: TGCAGCGTTGATTCTTTAAACTATGGCTACACCTTC. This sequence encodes CSVDSLNYGYTF.

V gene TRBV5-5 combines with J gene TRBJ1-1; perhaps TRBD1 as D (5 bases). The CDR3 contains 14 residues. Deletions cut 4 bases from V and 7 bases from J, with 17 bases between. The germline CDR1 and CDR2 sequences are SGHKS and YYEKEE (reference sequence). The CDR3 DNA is TGTGCCAGCAGCCCCGGGGGGGTCGCCGGTGAAGCTTTCTTT. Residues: CASSPGGVAGEAFF.

The DNA of the CDR3 is TGTGCCAGCAGCTTGAAGGGGGTTAACGAAAAACTGTTTTTT. Translated: CASSLKGVNEKLFF. The chain carries TRBV5-4 and TRBJ1-4; a possible D gene is TRBD1 (6 bases). The CDR3 has 14 residues. V was shortened by 1 base and J by 8 bases, with 12 bases between the two germline ends. CDR1 is SGHNT and CDR2 is YYREEE in the germline V gene (reference sequence).

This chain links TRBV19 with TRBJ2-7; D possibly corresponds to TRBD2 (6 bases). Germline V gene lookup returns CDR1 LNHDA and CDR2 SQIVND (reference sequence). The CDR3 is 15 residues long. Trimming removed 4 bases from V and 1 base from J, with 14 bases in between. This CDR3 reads CASSRGTGGSYEQYF. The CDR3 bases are TGTGCCAGTAGTAGGGGGACTGGGGGTTCCTACGAGCAGTACTTC.

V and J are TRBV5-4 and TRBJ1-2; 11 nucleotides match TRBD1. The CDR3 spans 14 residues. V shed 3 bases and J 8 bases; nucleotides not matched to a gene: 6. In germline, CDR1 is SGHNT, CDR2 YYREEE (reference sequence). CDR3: CASSSGTGGGGYTF. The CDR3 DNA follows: TGTGCCAGCAGCTCCGGGACAGGGGGGGGCGGCTACACCTTC.

The CDR3 sequence is CASSQGPAGGMPSEQFF. CDR3 nucleotide sequence: TGTGCCAGCAGCCAAGGTCCAGCGGGGGGCATGCCGAGTGAGCAGTTCTTC. The chain combines TRBV4-2 with TRBJ2-1, with 9 positions matching TRBD2. This CDR3 is 17 amino acids long. J was trimmed by 9 bases and V by 1 base; bases with no gene match: 13. Germline V lookup: CDR1 LGHNA, CDR2 YNFKEQ.

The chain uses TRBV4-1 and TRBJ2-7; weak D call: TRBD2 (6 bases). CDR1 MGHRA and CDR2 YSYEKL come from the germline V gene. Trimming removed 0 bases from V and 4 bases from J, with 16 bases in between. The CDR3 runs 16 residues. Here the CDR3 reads CASSQEWAGSMYEQYF. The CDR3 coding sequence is TGCGCCAGCAGCCAAGAATGGGCGGGGTCTATGTACGAGCAGTACTTC.

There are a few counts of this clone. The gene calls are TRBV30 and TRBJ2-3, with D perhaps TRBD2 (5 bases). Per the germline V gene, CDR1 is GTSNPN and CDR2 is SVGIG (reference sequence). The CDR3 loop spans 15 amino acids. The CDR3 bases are TGTGCTTCACGCCGGGGAGAGGCCAGCACAGATACGCAGTATTTT. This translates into CASRRGEASTDTQYF.

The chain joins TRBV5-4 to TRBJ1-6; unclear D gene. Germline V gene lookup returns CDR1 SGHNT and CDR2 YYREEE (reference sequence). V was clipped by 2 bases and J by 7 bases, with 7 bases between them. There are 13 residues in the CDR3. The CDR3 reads CASSFNSNSPLHF. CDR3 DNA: TGTGCCAGCAGCTTCAACAGCAATTCACCCCTCCACTTT.

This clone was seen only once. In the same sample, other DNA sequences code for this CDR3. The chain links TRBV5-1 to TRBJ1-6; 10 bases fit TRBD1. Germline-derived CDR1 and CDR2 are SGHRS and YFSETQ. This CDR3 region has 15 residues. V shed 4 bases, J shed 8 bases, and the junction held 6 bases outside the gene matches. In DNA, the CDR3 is TGCGCCAGCAGCCCCCGACAGGGGGCTGATTCACCCCTCCACTTT. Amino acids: CASSPRQGADSPLHF.

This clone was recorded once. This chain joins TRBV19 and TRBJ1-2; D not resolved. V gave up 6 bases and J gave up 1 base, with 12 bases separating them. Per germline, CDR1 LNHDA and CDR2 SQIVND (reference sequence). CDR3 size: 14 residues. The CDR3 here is CASREDGGNYGYTF. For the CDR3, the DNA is TGTGCCAGTAGGGAAGACGGAGGTAACTATGGCTACACCTTC. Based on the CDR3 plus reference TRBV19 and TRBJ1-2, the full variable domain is DGGITQSPKYLFRKEGQNVTLSCEQNLNHDAMYWYRQDPGQGLRLIYYSQIVNDFQKGDIAEGYSVSREKKESFPLTVTSAQKNPTAFYLCASREDGGNYGYTFGSGTRLTVV.

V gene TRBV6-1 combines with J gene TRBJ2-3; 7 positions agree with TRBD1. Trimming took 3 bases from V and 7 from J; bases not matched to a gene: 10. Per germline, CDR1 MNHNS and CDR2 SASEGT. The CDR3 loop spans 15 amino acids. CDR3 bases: TGTGCCAGCAGTGACTTAAAGACAGGGTCCTATACGCAGTATTTT. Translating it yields CASSDLKTGSYTQYF.

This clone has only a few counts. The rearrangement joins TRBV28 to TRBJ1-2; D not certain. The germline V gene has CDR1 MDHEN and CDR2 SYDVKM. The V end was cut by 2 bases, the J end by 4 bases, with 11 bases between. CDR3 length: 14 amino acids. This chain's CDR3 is CASSLRKQIYGYTF. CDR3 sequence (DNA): TGTGCCAGCAGTTTAAGGAAACAGATCTATGGCTACACCTTC.

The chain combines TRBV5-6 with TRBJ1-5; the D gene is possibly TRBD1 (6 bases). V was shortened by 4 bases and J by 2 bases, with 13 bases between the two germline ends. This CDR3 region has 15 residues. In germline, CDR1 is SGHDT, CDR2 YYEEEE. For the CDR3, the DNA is TGTGCCAGCAGCGCGGTGGACAGTCGCAATCAGCCCCAGCATTTT. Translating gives CASSAVDSRNQPQHF.

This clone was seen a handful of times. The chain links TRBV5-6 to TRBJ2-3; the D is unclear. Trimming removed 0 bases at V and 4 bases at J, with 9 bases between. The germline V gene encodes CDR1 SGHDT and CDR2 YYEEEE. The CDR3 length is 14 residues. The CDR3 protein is CASSLAELADTQYF. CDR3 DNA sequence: TGTGCCAGCAGCTTGGCCGAGCTCGCAGATACGCAGTATTTT.

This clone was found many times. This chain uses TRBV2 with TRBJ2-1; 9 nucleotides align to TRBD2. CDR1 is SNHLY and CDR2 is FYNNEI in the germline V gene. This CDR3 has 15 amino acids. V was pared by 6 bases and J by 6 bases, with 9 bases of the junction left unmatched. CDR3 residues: CASSLGGGDANEQFF. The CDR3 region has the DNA TGTGCCAGCAGCTTAGGCGGGGGGGACGCCAATGAGCAGTTCTTC.

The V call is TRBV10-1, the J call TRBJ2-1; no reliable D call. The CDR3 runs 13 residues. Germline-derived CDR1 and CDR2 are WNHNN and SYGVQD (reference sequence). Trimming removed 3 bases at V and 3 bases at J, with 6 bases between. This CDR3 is CASSDPYYNEQFF. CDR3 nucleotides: TGCGCCAGCAGTGACCCTTACTACAATGAGCAGTTCTTC.

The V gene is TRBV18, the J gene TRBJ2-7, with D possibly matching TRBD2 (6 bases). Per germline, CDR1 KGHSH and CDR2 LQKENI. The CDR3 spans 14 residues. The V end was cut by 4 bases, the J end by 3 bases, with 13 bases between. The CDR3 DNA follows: TGTGCCAGCTCACGGGGGGTTGCAGACTACGAGCAGTACTTC. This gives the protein CASSRGVADYEQYF.

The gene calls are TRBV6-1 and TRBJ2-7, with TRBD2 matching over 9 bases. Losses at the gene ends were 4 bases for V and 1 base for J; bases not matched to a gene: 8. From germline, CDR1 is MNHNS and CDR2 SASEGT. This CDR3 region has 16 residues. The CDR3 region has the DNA TGTGCCAGCAGTGCTAGCGGGGAACCTAGGTCCTACGAGCAGTACTTC. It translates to CASSASGEPRSYEQYF.

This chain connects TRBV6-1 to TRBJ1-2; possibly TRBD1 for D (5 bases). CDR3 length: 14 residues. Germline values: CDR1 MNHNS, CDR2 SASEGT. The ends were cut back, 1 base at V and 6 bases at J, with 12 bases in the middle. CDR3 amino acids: CASSEVAGHDGYTF. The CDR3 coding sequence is TGTGCCAGCAGTGAAGTCGCAGGGCATGATGGCTACACCTTC.

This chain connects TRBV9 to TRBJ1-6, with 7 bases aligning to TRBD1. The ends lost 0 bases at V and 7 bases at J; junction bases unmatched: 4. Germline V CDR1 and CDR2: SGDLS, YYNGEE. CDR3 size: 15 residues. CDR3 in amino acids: CASSVAPGGNSPLHF. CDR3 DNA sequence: TGTGCCAGCAGCGTAGCCCCAGGGGGAAATTCACCCCTCCACTTT.

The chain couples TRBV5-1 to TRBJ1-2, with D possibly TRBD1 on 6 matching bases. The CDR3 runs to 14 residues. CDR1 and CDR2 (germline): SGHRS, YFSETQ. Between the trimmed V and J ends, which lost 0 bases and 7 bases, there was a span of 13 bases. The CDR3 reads CASSLVSGDGGYTF. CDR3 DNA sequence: TGCGCCAGCAGCTTGGTGTCAGGGGATGGTGGCTACACCTTC.

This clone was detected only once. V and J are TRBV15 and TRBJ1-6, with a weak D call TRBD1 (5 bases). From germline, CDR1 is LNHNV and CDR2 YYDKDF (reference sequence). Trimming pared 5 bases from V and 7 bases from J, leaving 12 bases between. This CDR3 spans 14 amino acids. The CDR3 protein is CATSAPRQNSPLHF. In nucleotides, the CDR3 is TGTGCCACCAGCGCCCCCCGACAGAATTCACCCCTCCACTTT.

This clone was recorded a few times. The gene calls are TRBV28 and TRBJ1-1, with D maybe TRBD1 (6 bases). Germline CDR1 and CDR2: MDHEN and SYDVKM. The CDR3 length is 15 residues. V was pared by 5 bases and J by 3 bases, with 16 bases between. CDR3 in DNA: TGTGCCAGCAGTCCCTACAGGGACGCGCACACTGAAGCTTTCTTT. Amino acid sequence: CASSPYRDAHTEAFF.

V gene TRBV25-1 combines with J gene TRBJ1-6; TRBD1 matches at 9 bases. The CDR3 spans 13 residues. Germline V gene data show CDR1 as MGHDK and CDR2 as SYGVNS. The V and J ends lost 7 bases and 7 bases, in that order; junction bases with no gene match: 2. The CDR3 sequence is CASKGQGNSPLHF. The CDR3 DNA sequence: TGTGCCAGCAAAGGACAGGGGAATTCACCCCTCCACTTT.